These 5 T cell receptor beta chains were all obtained from the same sample, sequenced in a study of T-cell memory formation after mild COVID-19. TCRdb re-derived calls from the 5' RACE reads in MiXCR, one entry per CDR3 protein. The sample shows hundreds of thousands of distinct CDR3 sequences, roughly 15% of them seen only once. Sequenced material: PBMCs or a T cell subset sorted from them (not recorded which). These receptors all stem from a man between 18 and 35 years old who had mild COVID-19 (a few samples of this study predate the infection). Cell type and time point are not known.

This chain joins TRBV4-2 and TRBJ1-5; D remains ambiguous. CDR1 is LGHNA and CDR2 is YNFKEQ in the germline V gene. The V gene lost 0 bases and the J gene lost 6 bases, with 12 bases spanning the gap. This CDR3 contains 15 residues. CDR3 coding DNA: TGTGCCAGCAGCCAAGAGGCCCACATCGGTCAGCCCCAGCATTTT. This translates into CASSQEAHIGQPQHF.

The chain is built from TRBV7-9 and TRBJ2-7; perhaps TRBD2 as D (6 bases). From germline, CDR1 is SEHNR and CDR2 FQNEAQ (reference sequence). V dropped 2 bases and J dropped 4 bases, with 9 bases sitting between them. This CDR3 comprises 13 residues. In nucleotides, the CDR3 is TGTGCCAGCAGCTTAACCCGGGGGTACGAGCAGTACGTC. Encoded protein: CASSLTRGYEQYV.

This clonotype was counted at least ten times. This chain uses TRBV7-2 with TRBJ1-1; 7 bases map to TRBD1. Germline values: CDR1 SGHTA, CDR2 FQGNSA. This CDR3 contains 13 residues. J gave up 4 bases and V 5 bases, and 4 bases lay outside the gene matches. The CDR3 DNA sequence: TGTGCCAGCAGCCCCCAGGGGGGCACTGAAGCTTTCTTT. Translating gives CASSPQGGTEAFF.

The chain has TRBV27 and TRBJ1-1; D call uncertain. The CDR3 covers 13 residues. The V gene's germline CDR1 is MNHEY and CDR2 SMNVEV (reference sequence). Trimming left V 2 bases short and J 1 base short, with 5 bases between. CDR3 DNA: TGTGCCAGCAGTTTAATGAAGAACACTGAAGCTTTCTTT. It is translated as CASSLMKNTEAFF.

This clonotype showed up just a few times. This chain uses TRBV20-1 with TRBJ2-1; 8 nucleotides line up with TRBD2. Germline V gene sequence: CDR1 DFQATT, CDR2 SNEGSKA (reference sequence). J lost 9 bases, V lost 6 bases, and 7 bases had no gene match. The CDR3 is made up of 12 amino acids. The CDR3 DNA reads as TGCAGTGCAACCCCCCGGGAGGGTGAGCAGTTCTTC. It translates to CSATPREGEQFF.